This T cell receptor beta chain was found in a study of Ad26.COV2.S vaccination and SARS-CoV-2 variants. Study at large: Within the COV1001 Ad26.COV2.S trial arm, the donor was enrolled.

TCRdb's copy holds only in-frame clones and misses some; the assay was immunoSEQ multiplex PCR. The repertoire holds roughly 320,000 clones, with around four fifths as singletons. The CDR3 has 11 amino acids. CDR1 and CDR2 from the germline V gene are SEHNR and FQNEAQ (reference sequence). With 1 base removed from V and 16 bases from J, the gap between germline ends came to 11 bases. Notes on the study in general: Marked by substantial breadth, spike-specific CD8+ and CD4+ T cell responses were reportedly seen after vaccination. Responses of T cells in total may have been underestimated by the TCR breadth and depth analyses.

Specified treatment: about 20 received Ad26.COV2.S at low or high dose, single or two shots; roughly 5 received placebo; per-sample allocation not given. The investigators took samples on day 63 after the first vaccine or placebo injection. An adult aged 18-55 years in Boston served as the donor. A note on this clone: No antigen is known for it.

This sequence joins TRBV7-9 and TRBJ1-3; perhaps TRBD1 as D (6 bases). This clonotype originated in a person aged 18-60 years who received the Ad26.COV2.S COVID-19 vaccine or a placebo. This material consisted of peripheral blood, taken in a trial of Ad26.COV2.S vaccine versus placebo. The CDR3 DNA reads as TGTGCCAGCAGCTTAGACAGGGTGTTGTATTTT. Translated, it gives CASSLDRVLYF.